This T cell receptor beta chain derives from a study of shared clonotypes between healthy human individuals. Points on this clone: Its antigen is not identified.

Whole-study results and caveats: Larger estimated richness was generally recorded for naive subsets relative to memory subsets. Represented genetic and exposure-history diversity was restricted by having few donors.

TCRdb's copy holds only in-frame clones and misses some; the assay was immunoSEQ multiplex PCR. This sample has fewer than 3 million clones, with roughly 92% found just once. Caucasian adults living in Nashville, Tennessee, provided all samples. CD4+ cells yielded CD45RA+ naive and CD45RA-negative memory subsets. The sample comprised naive CD4+ T cells from PBMCs. This sample's subset: CD45RA+ positively selected. This sequence was found in a man in his late teens or twenties in good health. Some clones in this sample may be carry-over from other donors' samples.

The CDR3 loop is CASSLEGGPRKTDTQYF. The CDR3 DNA sequence: TGTGCCAGCAGCTTAGAGGGAGGCCCAAGAAAAACAGATACGCAGTATTTT. The chain is built from TRBV11-2 and TRBJ2-3, with D maybe TRBD2 (6 bases). Per the germline V gene, CDR1 is SGHAT and CDR2 is FQNNGV. V gave up 0 bases and J gave up 3 bases, with 16 bases separating them. CDR3 size: 17 residues.